This T cell receptor beta chain emerged from a study of CD8+ T cells in alopecia areata. Across the whole study: Treated patients were given 5 to 10 mg oral tofacitinib twice daily.

This CDR3 comprises 12 residues. Per the germline V gene, CDR1 is SQVTM and CDR2 is ANQGSEA. The germline V and J ends were trimmed by 7 bases and 4 bases, with 11 bases remaining between them. RNA was extracted and reverse transcribed into cDNA as the sequencing template. The assay was immunoSEQ multiplex PCR, and TCRdb's table has in-frame clones only and misses some. Counted here are 80,000 to 100,000 clones, roughly two fifths occurring once; the ten biggest clones make up about 1.5%. The rearrangement joins TRBV29-1 to TRBJ1-5; the D gene is possibly TRBD1 (6 bases). This clonotype was sampled from a human donor with alopecia areata. Sequencing input: CD4+ T cells sorted from blood. The CDR3 DNA is TGCAGCGCCGGGACAAAGAATCAGCCCCAGCATTTT. Amino acid sequence: CSAGTKNQPQHF.